This TCR beta chain is drawn from a study of blood T cell repertoires in COVID-19. As for the study in general: The origin of the acute and convalescent COVID-19 samples was the United States, Italy and Spain. From T cells, B-cell-depleted T cells, or PBMCs came the material, which was cDNA or gDNA.

The CDR3 runs 17 residues. Germline CDR1 reads MNHNY; CDR2 reads SVGAGI (reference sequence). V lost 5 bases to trimming and J lost 0 bases, with 17 bases between them. This clone was seen just once. In the authors' workflow: Estimated nucleated cell counts came from reference gene primer amplification. TCRdb keeps only in-frame clones here, not all; method: immunoSEQ multiplex PCR. For V, J and clone size, that table is used; D and trimming come from the DNA. Of 250,000 to 350,000 clones in the sample, around 91% are singletons; the top ten hold approximately 12%. The chain uses TRBV6-6 and TRBJ1-5, with D possibly TRBD1 on 5 matching bases. The clonotype comes from a woman between 55 and 75 years old with acute or convalescent COVID-19. Sequencing input: peripheral blood. The CDR3 DNA reads as TGTGCCAGCAGTCCCCCGGAGAGGGGACTTAGCAATCAGCCCCAGCATTTT. Translating it yields CASSPPERGLSNQPQHF.